These 31 T cell receptor beta chains were all obtained from the same sample, sequenced in a study of blood T cells in healthy people across ages. Alongside a J-beta primer mix, a sample-barcoded 5' primer served in a second PCR lasting roughly 6 to 12 cycles. TCRdb processed the 5' RACE reads anew with MiXCR; each CDR3 protein has one entry. The sample has 710,000 or so distinct CDR3 sequences; about 24% are singletons. Input material: blood. The receptors shown here come from a man between 70 and 80 years old in good health.

CDR3 in DNA: TGTGCCAGCCTCGGGACGTATGGAGCTACGCAGTATTTT. It codes for CASLGTYGATQYF. The V call is TRBV11-2, the J call TRBJ2-3, with D perhaps given as TRBD1 or TRBD2 (5 bases each). This CDR3 spans 13 amino acids. Trimming removed 8 bases from V and 8 bases from J, with 17 bases in between. CDR1 and CDR2 (germline): SGHAT, FQNNGV. Complete variable domain (other parts from reference TRBV11-2 and TRBJ2-3): EAGVAQSPRYKIIEKRQSVAFWCNPISGHATLYWYQQILGQGPKLLIQFQNNGVVDDSQLPKDRFSAERLKGVDSTLKIQPAKLEDSAVYLCASLGTYGATQYFGPGTRLTVL.

The V call is TRBV29-1, the J call TRBJ1-1; D ambiguous. This CDR3 has 12 residues. Germline CDR1 SQVTM, CDR2 ANQGSEA. V lost 4 bases and J lost 3, with 9 bases in between. CDR3 sequence reads: CSVAGGHTEAFF. CDR3 bases: TGCAGCGTTGCAGGAGGCCACACTGAAGCTTTCTTT.

This clonotype occurred a few times. CDR3 protein: CASSYPKEEISKNIQYF. The DNA of the CDR3 is TGTGCCAGCAGTTACCCGAAAGAGGAGATATCCAAAAACATTCAGTACTTC. The chain carries TRBV6-5 and TRBJ2-4; D uncertain. Germline loops: CDR1 MNHEY, CDR2 SVGAGI. This CDR3 comprises 17 residues. Trimming took off 2 bases at V and 2 bases at J, with 16 bases between the two ends.

This clonotype was detected a few times. The V gene is TRBV9, the J gene TRBJ2-5, with TRBD2 as a possible D gene (6 bases). CDR1 and CDR2 (germline): SGDLS, YYNGEE. The V end was cut by 2 bases, the J end by 4 bases, with 12 bases between. The length of the CDR3 is 14 residues. The CDR3 spells CASSVGLSGETQYF. DNA of the CDR3: TGTGCCAGCAGCGTGGGACTCTCAGGAGAGACCCAGTACTTC.

The CDR3 DNA follows: TGCGCCAGCAGCCAAGGACAGCCCCGGACCTACGAGCAGTACGTC. This translates into CASSQGQPRTYEQYV. The chain employs TRBV4-3 and TRBJ2-7, with D maybe TRBD1 (5 bases). Germline V gene data show CDR1 as LGHNA and CDR2 as YSLEER. V was trimmed by 1 base and J by 2 bases, leaving 12 bases between them. This CDR3 spans 15 amino acids.

J is TRBJ1-2 and V is TRBV24-1; D might be TRBD1 (6 bases). From germline, CDR1 is KGHDR and CDR2 SFDVKD. There are 14 residues in the CDR3. The germline V and J ends were trimmed by 1 base and 5 bases, with 10 bases remaining between them. DNA for the CDR3: TGTGCCACCAGTGATTTCACAGGGAGATATGGCTACACCTTC. Translating it yields CATSDFTGRYGYTF.

Only one count was recorded for this clonotype. The V gene is TRBV7-8, the J gene TRBJ1-4; TRBD1 matches 9 bases. The germline gives CDR1 SGHVS, CDR2 FQNEAQ. V lost 2 bases, J lost 5 bases, and 15 bases stayed unmatched. The CDR3 runs 19 residues. The CDR3 here is CASSLRRPGTGPSNEKLFF. The CDR3 coding sequence is TGTGCCAGCAGCTTAAGAAGACCGGGGACAGGGCCCTCCAATGAAAAACTGTTTTTT.

The V call is TRBV5-1, the J call TRBJ2-7, with 8 nucleotides matching TRBD1. CDR1 SGHRS and CDR2 YFSETQ come from the germline V gene. The CDR3 consists of 15 residues. Trimming at V came to 3 bases and at J to 4 bases, leaving 9 bases not matched to a gene. CDR3 amino acids: CASSSWTGQGYEQYF. In DNA form, the CDR3 reads TGCGCCAGCAGCTCCTGGACAGGGCAGGGGTACGAGCAGTACTTC.

The V and J genes are TRBV7-8 and TRBJ2-5; D may match TRBD1 or TRBD2 (5 bases each). The end of the DNA aligns better with TRBJ2-7, so the J call may be wrong. Germline values: CDR1 SGHVS, CDR2 FQNEAQ. The CDR3 runs 12 residues. CDR3 nucleotide sequence: TGTGCCAGCAGCTTTCGAGGGGCCGAGCAGTACGTC. It yields the protein CASSFRGAEQYV.

This clonotype was counted ten times or more. The V gene is TRBV6-1, the J gene TRBJ2-5; perhaps TRBD1 as D (6 bases). Trimming shortened V by 9 bases and J by 3 bases, and 14 bases separated the two germline ends. CDR1 MNHNS and CDR2 SASEGT come from the germline V gene. The CDR3 contains 13 residues. The CDR3 DNA reads as TGTGCCAGTCAGGGGAAAGGGAAAGAGACCCAGTACTTC. Its translation is CASQGKGKETQYF.

The chain joins TRBV12-3 or TRBV12-4 to TRBJ2-7; 8 nucleotides agree with TRBD1. The CDR3 runs 15 residues. V lost 5 bases, J lost 1 base, and 7 bases stayed unmatched. CDR3 DNA: TGTGCCAGCAGTCCCCAGACAGGGGTTTCCTACGAGCAGTACTTC. Protein product: CASSPQTGVSYEQYF.

This CDR3 is CASSGGRGSPYEQYF. The CDR3 nucleotides read TGTGCCAGCAGTGGGGGGAGGGGTTCCCCCTACGAGCAGTACTTC. The rearrangement links TRBV6-5 to TRBJ2-7; 7 positions agree with TRBD2. Per the germline V gene, CDR1 is MNHEY and CDR2 is SVGAGI. J lost 2 bases, V lost 5 bases, and 9 bases had no gene match. The CDR3 is 15 amino acids.

This clonotype was seen ten or more times. The chain links TRBV18 to TRBJ2-5; D might be TRBD1 (7 bases). The germline V gene has CDR1 KGHSH and CDR2 LQKENI. The CDR3 spans 14 residues. With 3 bases removed from V and 5 bases from J, the gap between germline ends came to 13 bases. CDR3 amino acids: CASSPTGRKETQYF. As DNA, the CDR3 is TGTGCCAGCTCACCGACAGGGAGGAAGGAGACCCAGTACTTC.

Note on this clonotype: Germline and junction disagree at one end, which may indicate a read error. For the CDR3, the DNA is TGTGCCAGCGGGAGCTCGGGTGAGACCCTGTACTTC. It encodes CASGSSGETLYF. The chain employs TRBV9 and TRBJ2-1; possibly TRBD2 for D (5 bases). CDR1 is SGDLS and CDR2 is YYNGEE in the germline V gene. CDR3 length: 12 residues.

This clonotype showed up just a few times. This chain links TRBV20-1 with TRBJ1-1; 7 bases align to TRBD1. The CDR3 runs 14 residues. J lost 1 base, V lost 1 base, and 3 bases had no gene match. Looked up from germline, CDR1 is DFQATT and CDR2 is SNEGSKA (reference sequence). DNA for the CDR3: TGCAGTGCTAGAGGGACAGGAGCGAACACTGAAGCTTTCTTT. This translates into CSARGTGANTEAFF.

The chain is built from TRBV29-1 and TRBJ2-5, with D maybe TRBD2 (6 bases). V was cut by 5 bases and J by 7 bases, with 17 bases left in between. The V gene's germline CDR1 is SQVTM and CDR2 ANQGSEA. This CDR3 is 13 amino acids long. The CDR3 DNA is TGCAGCGTTTCTGGGACTGGGGAATGGACCCAGTACTTC. It codes for CSVSGTGEWTQYF.

This clonotype was picked up many times. The CDR3 DNA sequence: TGTGCCAGCAGCTATGGAGGACAGGACAATGAGCAGTTCTTC. Translated: CASSYGGQDNEQFF. This sequence joins TRBV7-9 and TRBJ2-1; 7 bases line up with TRBD1. CDR1 and CDR2 (germline): SEHNR, FQNEAQ (reference sequence). J gave up 5 bases and V 4 bases, and 5 bases lay outside the gene matches. This CDR3 comprises 14 residues.

The chain combines TRBV7-9 with TRBJ1-2; D gene ambiguous. The germline V gene has CDR1 SEHNR and CDR2 FQNEAQ (reference sequence). This CDR3 is built from 15 residues. Between the trimmed V and J ends, which lost 5 bases and 5 bases, there was a span of 18 bases. DNA of the CDR3: TGTGCCAGCAGCCAGAGTCGAGTTAGTCCTTATGGCTACACCTTC. Translation gives CASSQSRVSPYGYTF.

The V call is TRBV30, the J call TRBJ1-4; tentative D call: TRBD1 (5 bases). The V and J ends lost 0 bases and 7 bases respectively, with 12 bases between them. Germline V lookup: CDR1 GTSNPN, CDR2 SVGIG (reference sequence). The CDR3 sequence is 14 residues long. This CDR3 is CAWSVRQGGEKLFF. The CDR3 DNA sequence: TGTGCCTGGAGTGTACGGCAGGGTGGTGAAAAACTGTTTTTT.

The J gene is TRBJ2-2, the V gene TRBV15; no reliable D call. The CDR3 consists of 13 residues. The V end was cut by 1 base, the J end by 6 bases, with 6 bases between. Germline loops: CDR1 LNHNV, CDR2 YYDKDF (reference sequence). CDR3 coding DNA: TGTGCCACCAGCAGAGTGTCCCCCGGGGAGCTGTTTTTT. As protein: CATSRVSPGELFF. Variable domain in full (rest from reference TRBV15 and TRBJ2-2): DAMVIQNPRYQVTQFGKPVTLSCSQTLNHNVMYWYQQKSSQAPKLLFHYYDKDFNNEADTPDNFQSRRPNTSFCFLDIRSPGLGDTAMYLCATSRVSPGELFFGEGSRLTVL.

The V call is TRBV6-5, the J call TRBJ2-1, with D possibly being TRBD1 or TRBD2 (5 bases each). The germline gives CDR1 MNHEY, CDR2 SVGAGI. Trimming took 7 bases from V and 3 from J, leaving 7 bases between them. The CDR3 is made up of 12 amino acids. CDR3 sequence reads: CASKRGYNEQFF. As DNA, the CDR3 is TGTGCCAGCAAGAGGGGCTACAATGAGCAGTTCTTC.

There are a few counts of this clonotype. The rearrangement uses TRBV6-5 and TRBJ2-5; 9 bases fit TRBD2. CDR1 and CDR2 from the germline V gene are MNHEY and SVGAGI. This CDR3 spans 15 amino acids. With V trimmed by 6 bases and J by 5 bases, 10 bases remained unmatched. For the CDR3, the DNA is TGTGCCAGCAGACTAGCGGGCTCAGGAGGGGAGACCCAGTACTTC. Translated, it gives CASRLAGSGGETQYF.

Only a few counts were recorded for this clonotype. The rearrangement uses TRBV20-1 and TRBJ1-2, with D unresolved. The CDR3 is made up of 11 amino acids. The V end was cut by 5 bases, the J end by 4 bases, with 8 bases between. The germline gives CDR1 DFQATT, CDR2 SNEGSKA (reference sequence). The DNA for the CDR3 is TGCAGTGCTCCCTACACCTATGGCTACACCTTC. The encoded protein is CSAPYTYGYTF.

This clonotype was observed many times. A read error may account for a junction end that differs from germline. This chain connects TRBV5-4 to TRBJ2-3; perhaps D is TRBD1 or TRBD2 (5 bases each). The CDR3 contains 14 residues. CDR1 and CDR2 (germline): SGHNT, YYREEE (reference sequence). The chain's CDR3 is CASSLEWGTDTQYF. The CDR3 nucleotides are TGCGCCAGCAGCTTGGAGTGGGGGACAGATACGCAGTATTTT. Drawing the rest from reference TRBV5-4 and TRBJ2-3, the complete variable domain is ETGVTQSPTHLIKTRGQQVTLRCSSQSGHNTVSWYQQALGQGPQFIFQYYREEENGRGNFPPRFSGLQFPNYSSELNVNALELDDSALYLCASSLEWGTDTQYFGPGTRLTVL.

V and J are TRBV7-8 and TRBJ2-5; TRBD2 matches at 8 bases. The end of the DNA fits TRBJ2-7 better, so the J call may be wrong. CDR3 length equals 15 residues. From germline, CDR1 is SGHVS and CDR2 FQNEAQ. The CDR3, as DNA: TGTGCCAGCAGCTTCCAGGGACTAGATTCAGGCGAGCAGTACTTC. Protein: CASSFQGLDSGEQYF.

This clonotype showed up just a few times. This chain links TRBV20-1 with TRBJ2-6, with D unresolved. The CDR3 covers 15 residues. Germline V gene lookup returns CDR1 DFQATT and CDR2 SNEGSKA (reference sequence). The V gene lost 3 bases and the J gene lost 2 bases, with 11 bases spanning the gap. The CDR3 region has the DNA TGCAGTGCTAGCCCTACAAATACTGGGGCCAACGTCCTGACTTTC. This codes for CSASPTNTGANVLTF.

V gene TRBV7-2 combines with J gene TRBJ2-5; a possible D gene is TRBD2 (5 bases). Judging by the DNA end, TRBJ2-1 fits better; the J call may be wrong. CDR1 and CDR2 (germline): SGHTA, FQGNSA. CDR3 length: 13 amino acids. The CDR3 nucleotides read TGTGCCAGCAGGGGAGTGAATCGGGATGAGCAGTTCTTC. Its translation: CASRGVNRDEQFF.

This chain connects TRBV4-3 to TRBJ2-5, with TRBD1 matching 7 bases. Germline assignment: CDR1 LGHNA and CDR2 YSLEER. Trimming at V came to 0 bases and at J to 6 bases, leaving 7 bases not matched to a gene. There are 15 residues in the CDR3. The CDR3 DNA reads as TGCGCCAGCAGCCAAGAGTTCGACAGGGTGAAGACCCAGTACTTC. Amino acids: CASSQEFDRVKTQYF.

This clonotype was seen a handful of times. V and J are TRBV6-6 and TRBJ2-1; no reliable D call. Judging by the DNA end, TRBJ2-7 fits better; the J call may be wrong. Per germline, CDR1 MNHNY and CDR2 SVGAGI (reference sequence). The CDR3 totals 11 residues. The CDR3 coding sequence is TGTGCCAGCACCTGGGCTGGGGAGCAGTACTTC. Protein product: CASTWAGEQYF.

This clonotype was seen repeatedly, ten times or more. V gene TRBV9 combines with J gene TRBJ1-5; no reliable D call. The CDR3 sequence is 16 residues long. Germline CDR1 and CDR2: SGDLS and YYNGEE. V dropped 0 bases and J dropped 0 bases, with 10 bases sitting between them. CDR3 in DNA: TGTGCCAGCAGCGTAGATGGCAGGTCTAGCAATCAGCCCCAGCATTTT. Amino acids: CASSVDGRSSNQPQHF.

The table lists this clonotype with a few counts. The chain uses TRBV7-9 and TRBJ2-3; the D gene is possibly TRBD2 (5 bases). This CDR3 has 15 amino acids. The V gene's germline CDR1 is SEHNR and CDR2 FQNEAQ (reference sequence). Trimming shortened V by 6 bases and J by 3 bases, and 16 bases separated the two germline ends. CDR3 amino acids: CASSPGSLSTDTQYF. In DNA, the CDR3 is TGTGCCAGCAGTCCGGGATCATTATCGACAGATACGCAGTATTTT.